One sample yielded the 17 T cell receptor beta chains listed below, sequenced in a study of CD4 and CD8 cells across lung adenocarcinoma regions. TCRdb reanalysed the PCR reads using MiXCR and keeps one entry per CDR3 protein. The sample lists 20,000 to 30,000 distinct CDR3 sequences; under 60% were seen once. The sample consisted of CD8+ T cells from the center of a lung tumor. The receptors derive from a male donor with lung adenocarcinoma. The CD4 and CD8 labels of this study may be unreliable.

J is TRBJ2-1 and V is TRBV6-2 or TRBV6-3; D may match TRBD1 or TRBD2 (5 bases each). The CDR3 loop spans 14 amino acids. Germline CDR1 is MNHEY and CDR2 is SVGEGT. Trimming shortened V by 6 bases and J by 7 bases, and 16 bases separated the two germline ends. The chain's CDR3 is CASRPIDRGNEQFF. The CDR3 DNA sequence: TGTGCCAGCAGACCTATCGACAGAGGGAATGAGCAGTTCTTC.

This chain links TRBV6-1 with TRBJ2-1; TRBD2 is a possible D gene (6 bases). Trimming pared 7 bases from V and 0 bases from J, leaving 13 bases between. Per germline, CDR1 MNHNS and CDR2 SASEGT. The CDR3 loop spans 15 amino acids. CDR3 in DNA: TGTGCCAGCACCCTAGGAGCGGGCTCCTACAATGAGCAGTTCTTC. Translated: CASTLGAGSYNEQFF.

With respect to this clonotype: A single base separates this from a much larger clone, so it may be a read error. The chain joins TRBV6-1 to TRBJ2-1; no reliable D call. The germline CDR1 and CDR2 sequences are MNHNS and SASEGT. V dropped 5 bases and J dropped 10 bases, with 12 bases sitting between them. The CDR3 length is 12 residues. The CDR3 spells CASSRTQYEQFF. The CDR3 DNA sequence: TGTGCCAGCAGTCGAACTCAGTACGAGCAGTTCTTC.

This chain joins TRBV12-3 or TRBV12-4 and TRBJ2-4, with unresolved D. This CDR3 is 13 amino acids long. The V gene lost 2 bases and the J gene lost 11 bases, with 13 bases spanning the gap. Here the CDR3 DNA reads TGTGCCAGCAGTTTATCGGGCGGTAACGTTCAGTACTTC. Translated: CASSLSGGNVQYF.

This clonotype came up many times. CDR3 sequence reads: CASSLNSVEGGRPKRDYEQYF. The CDR3 DNA sequence: TGTGCCAGCAGCTTAAATTCGGTAGAGGGCGGGAGGCCAAAGAGAGACTACGAGCAGTACTTC. The V gene is TRBV7-2, the J gene TRBJ2-7; TRBD2 matches 8 bases. The V segment lost 2 bases and the J segment 3 bases; nucleotides outside the gene matches: 24. Looked up from germline, CDR1 is SGHTA and CDR2 is FQGNSA. This CDR3 comprises 21 residues.

This chain connects TRBV6-5 to TRBJ2-3; D possibly corresponds to TRBD2 (5 bases). Germline V CDR1 and CDR2: MNHEY, SVGAGI. Trimming cost V 4 bases and J 14 bases, with 28 bases left between them. The CDR3 length is 16 residues. CDR3 nucleotides: TGTGCCAGCAGTTCCAGTCCTAGTGGGAGCAACGAGGCGCTGTATTTT. This translates into CASSSSPSGSNEALYF.

Details on this clonotype: A read error may produce the germline difference seen at one junction end. V gene TRBV10-1 combines with J gene TRBJ2-3; TRBD2 is a possible D gene (6 bases). CDR3 length: 16 residues. The germline V gene encodes CDR1 WNHNN and CDR2 SYGVQD (reference sequence). This CDR3 is CASRGIGGGTTDTQYF. DNA of the CDR3: TGCGCCAGCAGGGGGATCGGGGGAGGAACCACAGATACCCAGTACTTT.

This clonotype appeared once. This chain links TRBV11-3 with TRBJ2-3; 8 positions match TRBD1. This CDR3 contains 17 residues. J was trimmed by 4 bases and V by 1 base; bases with no gene match: 10. The germline V gene has CDR1 SGHNT and CDR2 YENEEA. This CDR3 is CASSLAFGQGASDTQYF. Here the CDR3 DNA reads TGTGCCAGCAGCTTAGCCTTCGGGCAGGGGGCTTCAGATACGCAGTATTTT.

The chain is built from TRBV27 and TRBJ2-3, with 7 bases matching TRBD2. The CDR3 is 15 amino acids. The germline V gene encodes CDR1 MNHEY and CDR2 SMNVEV (reference sequence). V lost 6 bases to trimming and J lost 6 bases; unmatched junction nucleotides: 12. The DNA of the CDR3 is TGTGCCAGCAGGAGGAGAGCGGGATTGTCGGATACGCAGTATTTT. Translating gives CASRRRAGLSDTQYF.

The chain is built from TRBV27 and TRBJ1-2, with D tentatively TRBD1 (6 bases). The V end was cut by 2 bases, the J end by 7 bases, with 14 bases between. The CDR3 is 14 residues long. Germline V gene lookup returns CDR1 MNHEY and CDR2 SMNVEV (reference sequence). The CDR3 DNA follows: TGTGCCAGCAGTTTAGGCCCACGACAGGCTGGCTACACCTTC. This translates into CASSLGPRQAGYTF.

J is TRBJ2-3 and V is TRBV6-4; 11 bases fit TRBD2. With V trimmed by 0 bases and J by 4 bases, 0 bases remained unmatched. The CDR3 loop spans 15 amino acids. Germline CDR1 and CDR2: MRHNA and SNTAGT. The DNA of the CDR3 is TGTGCCAGCAGTGACTCTAGCGGGGGGGCAGATACGCAGTATTTT. Amino acids: CASSDSSGGADTQYF.

This clonotype was seen more than once but under ten times. V gene TRBV11-1 combines with J gene TRBJ2-7, with 7 bases lining up with TRBD2. After removal of 0 bases from V and 5 bases from J, the junction contained 4 bases not matched to a gene. This CDR3 has 14 residues. Germline CDR1 reads SGHAT; CDR2 reads FQDESV (reference sequence). This CDR3 is CASSLAGGIHEQYF. The CDR3 DNA is TGTGCCAGCAGCTTAGCGGGAGGGATCCACGAGCAGTACTTC.

With respect to this clonotype: One end of the junction varies from germline; a read error may be responsible. This chain uses TRBV6-1 with TRBJ2-1; D gene ambiguous. The J call is uncertain, as TRBJ2-5 better fits the DNA end. The CDR3 is 13 residues long. Germline CDR1 and CDR2: MNHNS and SASEGT. The CDR3 reads CASNKPTQEIQYF. In nucleotides, the CDR3 is TGTGCCAGCAACAAACCGACCCAGGAGATCCAGTACTTC.

The chain employs TRBV6-5 and TRBJ2-3; tentatively, D is TRBD1 (5 bases). The J call may be wrong; the DNA end is better matched by TRBJ2-7. CDR1 and CDR2 (germline): MNHEY, SVGAGI. The CDR3 sequence is 16 residues long. As DNA, the CDR3 is TGTGCCAGCAGTTATCTTCCAGGGAAATTCGGAGAGACGCAGTACTTC. Translation gives CASSYLPGKFGETQYF.

This clonotype has just one count. The V and J genes are TRBV7-2 and TRBJ2-2; TRBD2 aligns across 14 bases. The germline V gene has CDR1 SGHTA and CDR2 FQGNSA. CDR3 length equals 17 residues. With 1 base clipped from V and 6 bases from J, the junction kept 4 bases outside the gene matches. This CDR3 is CASSLGWGLAGAGELFF. CDR3 DNA sequence: TGTGCCAGCAGCTTAGGGTGGGGACTAGCGGGAGCCGGGGAGCTGTTTTTT. The whole variable domain, remainder taken from reference TRBV7-2 and TRBJ2-2, is GAGVSQSPSNKVTEKGKDVELRCDPISGHTALYWYRQSLGQGLEFLIYFQGNSAPDKSGLPSDRFSAERTGGSVSTLTIQRTQQEDSAVYLCASSLGWGLAGAGELFFGEGSRLTVL.

The chain is built from TRBV6-2 or TRBV6-3 and TRBJ2-5; D tentatively fits TRBD1 or TRBD2 (5 bases each). The length of the CDR3 is 14 residues. From germline, CDR1 is MNHEY and CDR2 SVGEGT. The CDR3 DNA follows: TGTGCGGGGAGTGGGGCCTCTGACACAGAGACCCAGTACTTC. Translation gives CAGSGASDTETQYF.

To note about this clonotype: The junction departs from the called germline gene at one end, perhaps through a read error. V gene TRBV6-1 combines with J gene TRBJ2-5; no firm D call. This CDR3 contains 14 residues. CDR1 and CDR2 from the germline V gene are MNHNS and SASEGT. The CDR3 loop reads CASRLGGDQETQYF. The CDR3 nucleotides read TGTGCGAGCAGACTGGGCGGAGACCAAGAGACCCAGTATTTC.